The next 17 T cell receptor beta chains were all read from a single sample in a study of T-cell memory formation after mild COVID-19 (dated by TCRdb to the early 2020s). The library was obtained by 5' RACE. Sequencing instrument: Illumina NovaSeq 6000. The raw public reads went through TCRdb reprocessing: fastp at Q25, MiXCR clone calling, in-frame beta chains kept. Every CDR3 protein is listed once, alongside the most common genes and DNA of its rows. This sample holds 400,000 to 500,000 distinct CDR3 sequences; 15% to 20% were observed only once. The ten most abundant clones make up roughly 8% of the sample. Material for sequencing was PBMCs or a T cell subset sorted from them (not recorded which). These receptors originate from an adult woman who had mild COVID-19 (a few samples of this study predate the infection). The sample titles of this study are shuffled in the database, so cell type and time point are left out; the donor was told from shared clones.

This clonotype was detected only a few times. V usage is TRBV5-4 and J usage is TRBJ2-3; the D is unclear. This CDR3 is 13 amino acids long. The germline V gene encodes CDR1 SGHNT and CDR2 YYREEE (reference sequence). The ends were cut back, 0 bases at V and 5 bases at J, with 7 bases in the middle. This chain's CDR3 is CASSLELEDTQYF. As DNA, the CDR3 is TGTGCCAGCAGCTTGGAGCTCGAAGATACGCAGTATTTT.

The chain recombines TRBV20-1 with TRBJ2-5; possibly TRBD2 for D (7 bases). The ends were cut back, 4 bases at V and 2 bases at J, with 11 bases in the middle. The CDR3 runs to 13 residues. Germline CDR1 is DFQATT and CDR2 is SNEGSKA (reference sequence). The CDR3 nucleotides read TGCAGTGCTACGAGGGGGGGTCAAGAGACCCAGTACTTC. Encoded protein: CSATRGGQETQYF.

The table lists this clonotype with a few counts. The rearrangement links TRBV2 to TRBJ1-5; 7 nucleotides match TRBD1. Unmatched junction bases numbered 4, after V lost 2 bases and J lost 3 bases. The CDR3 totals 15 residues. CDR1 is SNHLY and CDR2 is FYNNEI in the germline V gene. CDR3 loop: CASSEHRGPNQPQHF. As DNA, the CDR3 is TGTGCCAGCAGTGAACACAGGGGCCCCAATCAGCCCCAGCATTTT.

The CDR3 loop reads CASRSIQGNTEAFF. The CDR3 nucleotides are TGCGCCAGCAGGTCGATACAGGGAAACACTGAAGCTTTCTTT. The V call is TRBV5-1, the J call TRBJ1-1; possibly TRBD1 for D (6 bases). The CDR3 loop spans 14 amino acids. Germline V gene sequence: CDR1 SGHRS, CDR2 YFSETQ. V lost 5 bases and J 2 bases, leaving 13 bases between the germline ends.

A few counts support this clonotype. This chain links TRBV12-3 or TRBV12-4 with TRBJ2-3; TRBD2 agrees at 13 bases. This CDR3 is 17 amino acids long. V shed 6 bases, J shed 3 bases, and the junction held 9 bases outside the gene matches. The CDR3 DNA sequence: TGTGCCAGCAGCCGCACTAGCGGGGGGGCCGGGACAGATACGCAGTATTTT. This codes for CASSRTSGGAGTDTQYF.

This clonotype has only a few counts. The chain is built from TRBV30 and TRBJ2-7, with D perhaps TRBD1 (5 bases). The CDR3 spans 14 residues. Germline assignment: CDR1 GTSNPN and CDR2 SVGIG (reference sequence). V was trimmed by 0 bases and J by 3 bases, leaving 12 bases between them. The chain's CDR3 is CAWSVPPQGYEQYF. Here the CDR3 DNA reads TGTGCCTGGAGTGTACCCCCGCAGGGCTACGAGCAGTACTTC.

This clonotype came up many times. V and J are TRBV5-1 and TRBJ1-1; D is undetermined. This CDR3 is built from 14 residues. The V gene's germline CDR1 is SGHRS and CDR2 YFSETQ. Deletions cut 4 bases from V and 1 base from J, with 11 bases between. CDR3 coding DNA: TGCGCCAGCAGCCCGCAAGCCACGAACACTGAAGCTTTCTTT. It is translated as CASSPQATNTEAFF. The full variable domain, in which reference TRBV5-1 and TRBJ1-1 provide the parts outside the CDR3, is KAGVTQTPRYLIKTRGQQVTLSCSPISGHRSVSWYQQTPGQGLQFLFEYFSETQRNKGNFPGRFSGRQFSNSRSEMNVSTLELGDSALYLCASSPQATNTEAFFGQGTRLTVV.

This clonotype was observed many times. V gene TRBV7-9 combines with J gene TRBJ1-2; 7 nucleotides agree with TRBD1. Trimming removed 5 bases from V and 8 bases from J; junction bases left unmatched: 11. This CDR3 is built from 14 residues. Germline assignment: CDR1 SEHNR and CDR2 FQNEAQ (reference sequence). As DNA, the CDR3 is TGTGCCAGCAGCCCGACCCGACAGGGTTTAGGCTACACCTTC. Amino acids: CASSPTRQGLGYTF.

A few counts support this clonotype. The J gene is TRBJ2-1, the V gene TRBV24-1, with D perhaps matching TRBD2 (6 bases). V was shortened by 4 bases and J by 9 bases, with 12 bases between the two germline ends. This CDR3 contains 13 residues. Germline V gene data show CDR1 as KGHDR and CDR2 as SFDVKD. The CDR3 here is CATSDGGRGEQFF. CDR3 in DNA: TGTGCCACCAGTGACGGGGGACGCGGTGAGCAGTTCTTC.

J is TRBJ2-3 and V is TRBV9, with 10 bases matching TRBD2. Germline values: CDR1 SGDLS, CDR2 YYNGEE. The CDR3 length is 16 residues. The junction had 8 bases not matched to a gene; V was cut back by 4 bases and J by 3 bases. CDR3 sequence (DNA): TGTGCCAGCAGCCCCATAGCGGGGGGCTCTACAGATACGCAGTATTTT. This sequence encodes CASSPIAGGSTDTQYF. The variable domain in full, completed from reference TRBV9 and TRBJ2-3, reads DSGVTQTPKHLITATGQRVTLRCSPRSGDLSVYWYQQSLDQGLQFLIQYYNGEERAKGNILERFSAQQFPDLHSELNLSSLELGDSALYFCASSPIAGGSTDTQYFGPGTRLTVL.

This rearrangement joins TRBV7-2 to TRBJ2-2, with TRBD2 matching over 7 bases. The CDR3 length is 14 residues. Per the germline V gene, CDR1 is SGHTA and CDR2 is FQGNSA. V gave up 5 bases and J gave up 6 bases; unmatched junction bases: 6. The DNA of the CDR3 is TGTGCCAGCAGCGGGAGGGCCTCTCCCGGGGAGCTGTTTTTT. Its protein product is CASSGRASPGELFF.

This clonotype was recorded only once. The CDR3 protein is CASSQEETRATTGELFF. DNA of the CDR3: TGTGCCAGCAGCCAAGAGGAAACCCGGGCCACAACCGGGGAGCTGTTTTTT. The chain uses TRBV4-2 and TRBJ2-2; no clear D gene. V shed 0 bases and J shed 5 bases, with 16 bases lying between them. The CDR3 has 17 amino acids. CDR1 LGHNA and CDR2 YNFKEQ come from the germline V gene.

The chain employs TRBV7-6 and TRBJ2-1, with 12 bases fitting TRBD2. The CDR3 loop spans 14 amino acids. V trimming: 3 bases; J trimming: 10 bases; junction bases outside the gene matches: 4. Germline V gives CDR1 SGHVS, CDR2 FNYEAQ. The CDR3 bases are TGTGCCAGCAGCTTCCTAGCGGGAGGGCGGGAGCAGTTCTTC. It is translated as CASSFLAGGREQFF.

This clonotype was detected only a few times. CDR3 residues: CASSLGRIGQGTGELFF. The CDR3 region has the DNA TGTGCCAGCAGCTTGGGTAGGATCGGACAGGGGACCGGGGAGCTGTTTTTT. This chain uses TRBV5-6 with TRBJ2-2, with 9 bases matching TRBD1. The J segment lost 5 bases and the V segment lost 0 bases, leaving 8 bases of the junction unmatched. The CDR3 has 17 amino acids. CDR1 and CDR2 (germline): SGHDT, YYEEEE.

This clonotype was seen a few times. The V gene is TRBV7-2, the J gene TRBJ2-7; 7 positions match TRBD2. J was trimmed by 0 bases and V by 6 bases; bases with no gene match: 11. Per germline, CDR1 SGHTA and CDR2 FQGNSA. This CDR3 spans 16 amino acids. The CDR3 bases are TGTGCCAGCAGAGGCGGGGGAACTTTGAGCTCCTACGAGCAGTACTTC. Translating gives CASRGGGTLSSYEQYF. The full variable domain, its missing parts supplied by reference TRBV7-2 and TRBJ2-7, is GAGVSQSPSNKVTEKGKDVELRCDPISGHTALYWYRQSLGQGLEFLIYFQGNSAPDKSGLPSDRFSAERTGGSVSTLTIQRTQQEDSAVYLCASRGGGTLSSYEQYFGPGTRLTVT.

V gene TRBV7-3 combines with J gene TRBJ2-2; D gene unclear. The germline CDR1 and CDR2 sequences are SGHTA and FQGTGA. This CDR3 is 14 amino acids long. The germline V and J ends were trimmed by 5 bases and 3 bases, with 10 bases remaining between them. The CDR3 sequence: CASSPDGYTGELFF. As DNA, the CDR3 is TGTGCCAGCAGCCCGGACGGATACACCGGGGAGCTGTTTTTT. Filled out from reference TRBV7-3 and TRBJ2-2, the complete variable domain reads GAGVSQTPSNKVTEKGKYVELRCDPISGHTALYWYRQSLGQGPEFLIYFQGTGAADDSGLPNDRFFAVRPEGSVSTLKIQRTERGDSAVYLCASSPDGYTGELFFGEGSRLTVL.

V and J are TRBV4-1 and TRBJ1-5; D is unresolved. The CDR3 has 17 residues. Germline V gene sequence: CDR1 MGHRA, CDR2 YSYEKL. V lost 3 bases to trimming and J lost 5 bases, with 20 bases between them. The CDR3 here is CASSQLPGVRRDQPQHF. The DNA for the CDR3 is TGCGCCAGCAGCCAGCTGCCGGGAGTCCGAAGGGATCAGCCCCAGCATTTT.